The subject of this entry is one T cell receptor beta chain. The antigen remains undetermined. The data were obtained in a study of CD4 T cells in relation to SARS-CoV-2 and coronaviruses. Turning to the study itself: PBMCs were cultured with antigen for roughly 10 days before TCR beta sequencing. Controls used an HIV-1 Nef peptide pool or no peptide.

Notes on the study in general: This crossreactivity analysis covered spike protein alone, no other viral proteins. Compared with monoreactive clones, crossreactive clones showed significantly weaker SARS-CoV-2 expansion.

CD4+ T cells from unexposed donors were obtained before the COVID-19 pandemic (2011-2018). CD4+ T cells were isolated from the cells after 10 days of culture. The CDR3 runs 16 residues. The germline CDR1 and CDR2 sequences are MNHEY and SMNVEV (reference sequence). The trim removed 0 bases at V and 4 bases at J, leaving 3 bases unmatched. The repertoire was sequenced with immunoSEQ multiplex PCR; TCRdb's copy has only in-frame clones and lacks some. Here the sample spans some 16,000 clones, about four fifths being singletons. The V and J genes are TRBV27 and TRBJ1-6, with TRBD1 matching 7 bases. What was sequenced was CD4+ T cells from PBMCs, cultured in vitro. The sequence came from a human donor in good health. The CDR3 region has the DNA TGTGCCAGCAGTTTATCCGGACAGGCGTATAATTCACCCCTCCACTTT. The encoded protein is CASSLSGQAYNSPLHF.